A single sample is the source of the 6 T cell receptor beta chains below, sequenced in a study of blood T cell repertoires in COVID-19. TCRdb's table, derived via immunoSEQ multiplex PCR, lists solely in-frame clones and lacks some. This repertoire shows roughly 250,000 clones, over 80% found once; its top ten account for 1.9%. Sequences were obtained from PBMCs or T cells enriched from blood (not recorded which). These receptors all come from a woman between 18 and 30 years old who had recovered from COVID-19.

This chain joins TRBV25-1 and TRBJ2-6; no reliable D call. The length of the CDR3 is 15 residues. Trimming took 5 bases from V and 0 from J, leaving 8 bases between them. CDR1 and CDR2 (germline): MGHDK, SYGVNS. The CDR3 DNA follows: TGTGCCAGCAGTTCGTTATTCTCTGGGGCCAACGTCCTGACTTTC. Translated: CASSSLFSGANVLTF.

The V and J genes are TRBV27 and TRBJ1-2; the D is unclear. Germline CDR1 MNHEY, CDR2 SMNVEV (reference sequence). CDR3 size: 13 residues. V was clipped by 2 bases and J by 0 bases, with 4 bases between them. CDR3 DNA sequence: TGTGCCAGCAGTTTAGGAGCTAACTATGGCTACACCTTC. It translates to CASSLGANYGYTF.

The V gene is TRBV29-1, the J gene TRBJ1-2, with unresolved D. V lost 7 bases, J lost 5 bases, and 20 bases lay in between. Germline V gene lookup returns CDR1 SQVTM and CDR2 ANQGSEA. This CDR3 has 14 amino acids. CDR3 sequence reads: CSAGMGPDSYGYTF. Written as DNA, the CDR3 is TGCAGCGCTGGCATGGGCCCTGATTCGTATGGCTACACCTTC. Filled out from reference TRBV29-1 and TRBJ1-2, the complete variable domain reads SAVISQKPSRDICQRGTSLTIQCQVDSQVTMMFWYRQQPGQSLTLIATANQGSEATYESGFVIDKFPISRPNLTFSTLTVSNMSPEDSSIYLCSAGMGPDSYGYTFGSGTRLTVV.

This clone was found once. The gene calls are TRBV6-5 and TRBJ1-1, with D possibly matching TRBD1 (5 bases). The germline V and J ends were trimmed by 6 bases and 1 base, with 9 bases remaining between them. From germline, CDR1 is MNHEY and CDR2 SVGAGI. CDR3 size: 13 residues. CDR3 in amino acids: CASSRTKNTEAFF. In nucleotides, the CDR3 is TGTGCCAGCAGCCGGACAAAGAACACTGAAGCTTTCTTT.

The gene calls are TRBV18 and TRBJ1-2, with a tentative D call TRBD1 (5 bases). The CDR3 consists of 15 residues. V lost 3 bases and J 0 bases, leaving 11 bases between the germline ends. CDR1 and CDR2 from the germline V gene are KGHSH and LQKENI. The CDR3 coding sequence is TGTGCCAGCTCACCCCTGACAGCCTCTAACTATGGCTACACCTTC. Protein sequence: CASSPLTASNYGYTF.

The rearrangement uses TRBV6-4 and TRBJ1-2, with D unresolved. The V gene's germline CDR1 is MRHNA and CDR2 SNTAGT. Trimming stripped 5 bases from V and 1 base from J, with 14 bases between. This CDR3 has 15 residues. The CDR3 bases are TGTGCCAGCAGTCCCCTTGCCGGAGATAACTATGGCTACACCTTC. This gives the protein CASSPLAGDNYGYTF.